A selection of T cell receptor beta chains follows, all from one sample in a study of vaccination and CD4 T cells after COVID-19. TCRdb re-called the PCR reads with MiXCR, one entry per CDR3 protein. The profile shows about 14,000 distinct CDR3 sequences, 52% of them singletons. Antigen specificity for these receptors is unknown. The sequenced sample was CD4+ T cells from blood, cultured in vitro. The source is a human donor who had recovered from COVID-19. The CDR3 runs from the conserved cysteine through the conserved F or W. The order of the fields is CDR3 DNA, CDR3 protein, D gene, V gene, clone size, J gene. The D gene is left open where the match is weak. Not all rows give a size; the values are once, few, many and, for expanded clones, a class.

TGTGCCAGCAGTCCCTCCGGGACAGGGTTTAGCTCCTATAATTCACCCCTCCACTTT | CASSPSGTGFSSYNSPLHF | TRBD1 | TRBV27 | . | TRBJ1-6
TGTGCCAGCAGCCAACTAGCGCAAAGCACAGATACGCAGTATTTT | CASSQLAQSTDTQYF | TRBD2 | TRBV11-2 | medium-sized | TRBJ2-3
TGCGCCAGCGTTGATAAAGCGGGAGGATCAGCTGAGCAGTTCTTC | CASVDKAGGSAEQFF | TRBD2 | TRBV5-1 | . | TRBJ2-1
TGTGCCATCGGGGACGACCTAAGTCAGCCCCAGCATTTT | CAIGDDLSQPQHF | . | TRBV7-9 | once | TRBJ1-5
TGTGCCAGCAGTCCCGGGGGGGCAGACACTGAAGCTTTCTTT | CASSPGGADTEAFF | . | TRBV5-4 | . | TRBJ1-1
TGCAGTGCTCCAGGACTAGGAAACATTCAGTACTTC | CSAPGLGNIQYF | TRBD2 | TRBV20-1 | . | TRBJ2-4
TGTGCCAGCAGCCGGGACAGGGGGCAGCCCCAGCATTTT | CASSRDRGQPQHF | TRBD1 | TRBV5-8 | . | TRBJ1-5
TGCAGTGCTAGACTAGGAACAGATACGCAGTATTTT | CSARLGTDTQYF | . | TRBV20-1 | few | TRBJ2-3
TGTGCCAGCAGTTCTGACCCATCCACCGCGGATACGCAGTATTTT | CASSSDPSTADTQYF | . | TRBV6-2/TRBV6-3 | . | TRBJ2-3
TGTGCCAGCAGCAAGGGACTAGCGGGAGTATTACCCTACGAGCAGTACTTC | CASSKGLAGVLPYEQYF | TRBD2 | TRBV7-2 | . | TRBJ2-7
TGTGCCAGCAGCCCGGGGACTGCTAATGAGCAGTTCTTC | CASSPGTANEQFF | . | TRBV14 | once | TRBJ2-1
TGTGCCACCCGGGGAGGAGAGACCCAGTACTTC | CATRGGETQYF | . | TRBV27 | few | TRBJ2-5
TGTGCCAGCAGCACCCTGGGACAGGGGGTCTACGAGCAGTACTTC | CASSTLGQGVYEQYF | TRBD1 | TRBV3-1 | . | TRBJ2-7
TGCGCCAGCAGCCGTTACGGTGGCTACACCTTC | CASSRYGGYTF | . | TRBV5-1 | few | TRBJ1-2
TGTGCCAGCAGTTTAGGGGGGGACAGCTATGGCTACACCTTC | CASSLGGDSYGYTF | TRBD1 | TRBV28 | few | TRBJ1-2
TGTGCCAGCAGTGAAATAGGCGGGAACAACTATGGCTACACCTTC | CASSEIGGNNYGYTF | . | TRBV6-1 | few | TRBJ1-2
TGTGCCAGCAGCTCCGGACGGAACACTGAAGCTTTCTTT | CASSSGRNTEAFF | . | TRBV6-2/TRBV6-3 | . | TRBJ1-1
TGCAGCGTTGCGGTGACTAGCGGGAGTGGAGCCAAAAACATTCAGTACTTC | CSVAVTSGSGAKNIQYF | TRBD2 | TRBV29-1 | . | TRBJ2-4
TGTGCCAGCAGACCGACCTTCCGGGGCGCGTACAATGAGCAGTTCTTC | CASRPTFRGAYNEQFF | . | TRBV7-6 | . | TRBJ2-1
TGCAGTGCTTGGGACAGAACCGAGAGCACAGATACGCAGTATTTT | CSAWDRTESTDTQYF | TRBD1 | TRBV20-1 | few | TRBJ2-3
TGCGCCAGCAGCCAAATCCCGGGGTTGGGAATCCAGCCCCAGCATTTT | CASSQIPGLGIQPQHF | . | TRBV4-1 | . | TRBJ1-5
TGTGCCAGCAGTTTAAATAGTGGCGGGATTAGCACAGATACGCAGTATTTT | CASSLNSGGISTDTQYF | . | TRBV27 | few | TRBJ2-3
TGTGCCAGCAGCTCGTACCGGGACAGGGCCGGCTACACCTTC | CASSSYRDRAGYTF | TRBD1 | TRBV11-2 | once | TRBJ1-2
TGTGCCAGCAGTTTACGCACAGGGGTCTCGGGGGGAGCTTTCTTT | CASSLRTGVSGGAFF | TRBD1 | TRBV27 | . | TRBJ1-1
TGTGCCAGCAGGGCGACTAGCGGGAGCGCCAGCTCCTACAATGAGCAGTTCTTC | CASRATSGSASSYNEQFF | TRBD2 | TRBV6-1 | . | TRBJ2-1
TGTGCCAGTAGTATCCCACGGACAGGGGGAGAGACCCAGTACTTC | CASSIPRTGGETQYF | TRBD1 | TRBV19 | few | TRBJ2-5
TGCAGTGCTAGAGTCCGGACAGGTATTCTCAGAGGTCAGCCCCAGCATTTT | CSARVRTGILRGQPQHF | TRBD1 | TRBV20-1 | few | TRBJ1-5
TGCGCCAGCAGCTCGGGACAGGGGGCAGGACAGCCCCAGCATTTT | CASSSGQGAGQPQHF | TRBD1 | TRBV5-1 | . | TRBJ1-5
TGTGCCAGCGGGGACAGGGCCTATCAGCCCCAGCATTTT | CASGDRAYQPQHF | TRBD1 | TRBV28 | . | TRBJ1-5
TGCGCCAGCAGCTTTTTAGGGGTATCTGGCTCACCCCTCCACTTT | CASSFLGVSGSPLHF | . | TRBV5-1 | . | TRBJ1-6
TGTGCCAGCATTACCGGGACAGGGTTTCAGCCCCAGCATTTT | CASITGTGFQPQHF | TRBD1 | TRBV6-1 | . | TRBJ1-5
TGTGCCAGCAGCTTAGTAGCGGGATCGAATGAAAAACTGTTTTTT | CASSLVAGSNEKLFF | . | TRBV7-9 | . | TRBJ1-4
TGCGCCAGCAGCCGAGAGCGGGGGCAGGAGACCCAGTACTTC | CASSRERGQETQYF | TRBD2 | TRBV5-1 | . | TRBJ2-5
TGTGCCAGCAGCCCCCGACTAGCGGGACGCTACGAGCAGTACTTC | CASSPRLAGRYEQYF | TRBD2 | TRBV7-9 | . | TRBJ2-7
TGCGCCAGCAGCTTGACGGAAGGGGGTAGGAATTCACCCCTCCACTTT | CASSLTEGGRNSPLHF | . | TRBV5-1 | . | TRBJ1-6
TGTGCCAGTAGTCAACGGGACAGGGGTCTGGGGACCGGGGAGCTGTTTTTT | CASSQRDRGLGTGELFF | TRBD1 | TRBV19 | . | TRBJ2-2
TGCAGTGCTCCCTCTGGGACAGACCTTGAAGCTTTCTTT | CSAPSGTDLEAFF | TRBD1 | TRBV20-1 | . | TRBJ1-1
TGCGCCAGCAGCTTGAGCCGGGGGAGGGAGACCCAGTACTTC | CASSLSRGRETQYF | . | TRBV5-1 | . | TRBJ2-5
TGTGCCAGCAGCCGGGTAGGGTTAGGCTATGGCTACACCTTC | CASSRVGLGYGYTF | . | TRBV27 | few | TRBJ1-2
TGCGCCAGCAGCCAAGAGGTCTCAAGGAGGTCACATAATTCACCCCTCCACTTT | CASSQEVSRRSHNSPLHF | . | TRBV4-3 | . | TRBJ1-6